The rows below give T cell receptor beta chains drawn from one sample of a study of blood T cells in healthy people across ages. TCRdb re-derived calls from the 5' RACE reads in MiXCR, one entry per CDR3 protein. The sample consists of 650,000 to 1,000,000 distinct CDR3 sequences, around 36% of them appearing once. Sequencing was done on a sample of blood. The receptors derive from a man between 18 and 29 years old in good health. Each CDR3 is given with its conserved first and last residue. A D gene is named only where the DNA matches it firmly.

d_call | v_call | cdr3_length | cdr3_aa
- | TRBV6-2/TRBV6-3 | 14 | CASSDGVGNQPQHF
TRBD1 | TRBV2 | 16 | CASSELQGAGGNTIYF
- | TRBV15 | 13 | CATSERNGETQYF
- | TRBV5-5 | 14 | CASSLAAGDQPQHF
- | TRBV20-1 | 15 | CSARVDNGLNTEAFF
- | TRBV12-3/TRBV12-4 | 13 | CASSKTDYNEQFF
TRBD1 | TRBV5-1 | 16 | CASSLGDRGNNYGYTF
- | TRBV6-6 | 14 | CASISGIGNQPQHF
- | TRBV12-3/TRBV12-4 | 16 | CASSLDMGRDTGELFF
TRBD1 | TRBV2 | 15 | CASRRTGLNTGELFF
- | TRBV6-4 | 17 | CASSDPGDKGLQETQYF
TRBD1 | TRBV12-3/TRBV12-4 | 12 | CASLTGATEAFF
- | TRBV27 | 16 | CASSSLGGSNDYGYTF
TRBD2 | TRBV5-1 | 15 | CASSPGLASYNEQYF
TRBD2 | TRBV7-2 | 14 | CASGKAGTQETQYF
- | TRBV12-3/TRBV12-4 | 14 | CASSFRPGTGELFF
TRBD1 | TRBV20-1 | 14 | CSAKRTGDSQPQHF
TRBD2 | TRBV5-1 | 17 | CASSLSASGTQYNEQFF
- | TRBV5-1 | 15 | CASSCPRGTEDEQFF
TRBD2 | TRBV5-6 | 16 | CASSPAGLAGGSEQFF
TRBD2 | TRBV12-3/TRBV12-4 | 15 | CTSSPLAGLYNEQYF
- | TRBV30 | 14 | CAWELGRRRETQYF
- | TRBV11-2 | 16 | CASSYNDRNYYNEQFF
TRBD1 | TRBV9 | 16 | CASSGGTAYSGNTIYF
TRBD2 | TRBV5-1 | 16 | CASSREPSGSQETQYF
- | TRBV5-1 | 13 | CASSVGPTETQYF
TRBD1 | TRBV29-1 | 13 | CSVARTGAKKLFF
- | TRBV20-1 | 12 | CSANAGSWEQYF
TRBD2 | TRBV20-1 | 13 | CSAWTSGSDTQYF